The T cell receptor (beta chain) under discussion was sequenced for a study of T cells in Graves' hyperthyroidism and ophthalmopathy. This clonotype was picked up many times. Its specificity is not known. RNA transcripts provided the source from which TCR beta CDR3 regions were amplified. A first-round RT-PCR of the TCR CDR3 used the HTBI primer set. TCRdb reprocessed the multiplex PCR reads with MiXCR, giving one entry per CDR3 protein. Among about 600,000 distinct CDR3 sequences listed, 13% to 15% were seen once. The CDR3 consists of 16 residues. Germline V CDR1 and CDR2: MNHNY, SVGAGI (reference sequence). Trimming stripped 2 bases from V and 0 bases from J, with 13 bases between. Study findings and constraints: With a median lead of approximately 6.4 months before onset, the model predicted ophthalmopathy. Blood also contained most expanded thyroid clonotypes above 0.001.

The sequencing input was blood. This chain joins TRBV6-6 and TRBJ1-1, with D perhaps matching TRBD1 (6 bases). The sequence was obtained from a woman between 18 and 30 years old with Graves' ophthalmopathy. The CDR3 region has the DNA TGTGCCAGCAGTTACCTGACAGGCACACTGAACACTGAAGCTTTCTTT. This translates into CASSYLTGTLNTEAFF.